The sequence of this TCR beta chain was determined in a study of human T cells and chemical hapten exposure. Findings and caveats of the study: High-frequency TCRs, those above 1 in 1000, stayed the same after DPC sensitization.

Time point defined: patch test 2, 6 weeks after DPC sensitization. Treatment reported: therapeutic diphenylcyclopropenone sensitization with weekly scalp DPC. CDR3 length: 15 amino acids. Trimming took 0 bases from V and 1 from J, leaving 9 bases between them. Germline CDR1 SGHRS, CDR2 YFSETQ. TCRdb recomputed calls from the RACE reads with MiXCR, one row per CDR3 protein. The data contain about 73,000 distinct CDR3 sequences, about 8% of them seen just once; the ten biggest clones take up under 3.5%. On this clonotype: The antigen is undetermined.

This TCR derives from a woman aged 50 to 60 with alopecia areata. Some clones in this sample may be carry-over from other donors' samples. The V gene is TRBV5-1, the J gene TRBJ2-3, with unresolved D. The input for sequencing was whole blood, taken in connection with sensitization to the hapten diphenylcyclopropenone (DPC). CDR3 DNA sequence: TGCGCCAGCAGCTTGGGCACGATTCGCACAGATACGCAGTATTTT. Translation: CASSLGTIRTDTQYF.